The rows below give T cell receptor beta chains drawn from one sample of a study of cytomegalovirus exposure and HLA in healthy donors. Data came from immunoSEQ multiplex PCR; TCRdb stores just in-frame clones and leaves some out. The sample records approximately 190,000 clones, approximately 80% being singletons. The sample consisted of PBMCs. The origin of the receptors is a woman between 25 and 40 years old in good health and CMV-seropositive. Each CDR3 is given with its conserved first and last residue. Each record gives: J gene, V gene, CDR3 protein.

J: TRBJ1-2; V: TRBV7-9; CDR3: CASSLAGSVGGYTF
J: TRBJ2-1; V: TRBV6-1; CDR3: CASSEGAPPAAVEQFF
J: TRBJ1-1; V: TRBV15; CDR3: CATSPEGDSEAFF
J: TRBJ2-1; V: TRBV6-5; CDR3: CASSYTPVGYNEQFF
J: TRBJ1-1; V: TRBV28; CDR3: CASSPTGLGTEAFF
J: TRBJ1-1; V: TRBV19; CDR3: CASRSRTANTEAFF
J: TRBJ1-4; V: TRBV6-1; CDR3: CASSATRGNEKLFF
J: TRBJ2-5; V: TRBV4-1; CDR3: CASSQDRTGVAQETQYF
J: TRBJ2-5; V: TRBV5-1; CDR3: CASSLDPGETQYF
J: TRBJ1-3; V: TRBV13; CDR3: CASSRRSGRPPWGGNTIYF
J: TRBJ2-5; V: TRBV11-2; CDR3: CASSFRGGRQETQYF
J: TRBJ2-5; V: TRBV9; CDR3: CASSPWTSGKETQYF
J: TRBJ1-4; V: TRBV4-1; CDR3: CASSQVPGQGPATNEKLFF
J: TRBJ1-6; V: TRBV19; CDR3: CASSVGTGAWGSPLHF
J: TRBJ2-1; V: TRBV4-1; CDR3: CASSQVSGRSNEQFF
J: TRBJ2-1; V: TRBV7-3; CDR3: CASSLNLDNEQFF
J: TRBJ2-3; V: TRBV6-5; CDR3: CASGEVGVITDTQYF
J: TRBJ1-3; V: TRBV9; CDR3: CASSVGQGAGDTIYF
J: TRBJ2-5; V: TRBV11-2; CDR3: CASSSGLNQETQYF
J: TRBJ2-6; V: TRBV4-2; CDR3: CASSQDPGAGANVLTF
J: TRBJ2-3; V: TRBV9; CDR3: CASSVQEGDTQYF
J: TRBJ2-3; V: TRBV7-2; CDR3: CASQRGPADTQYF
J: TRBJ2-7; V: TRBV30; CDR3: CAWSRDSSYEQYF
J: TRBJ1-2; V: TRBV11-3; CDR3: CASSLGSDTYGYTF
J: TRBJ2-7; V: TRBV18; CDR3: CASSPPRLAGGSEQYF
J: TRBJ1-1; V: TRBV2; CDR3: CASSESNPLRTGGNEAFF
J: TRBJ2-5; V: TRBV19; CDR3: CASSTRAQETQYF
J: TRBJ1-1; V: TRBV29-1; CDR3: CSVEETVALAFF
J: TRBJ1-4; V: TRBV28; CDR3: CASRPQGGDEKLFF
J: TRBJ2-3; V: TRBV4-1; CDR3: CASSQDQGRGDGDTQYF
J: TRBJ1-2; V: TRBV2; CDR3: CASSPGTEPDEGYTF
J: TRBJ2-5; V: TRBV29-1; CDR3: CSAEVQRETQYF